These T cell receptor beta chains were read from a single sample in a study of blood T cell repertoires in COVID-19. The data were produced by immunoSEQ multiplex PCR, yet TCRdb's version contains in-frame clones alone and is incomplete. The table lists about 150,000 clones, about 80% of them singletons, with 12% in the top ten. Sequenced: peripheral blood. These receptors came from a woman in her sixties with COVID-19, enrolled during active disease. Both conserved end residues are part of each CDR3. A D gene is named only where the DNA matches it firmly. Only some rows state a clone size, as once, few, many or a class for expanded clones.

D gene: NA; V gene: TRBV5-5; J gene: TRBJ2-6; clone size: once; CDR3 length: 16; CDR3 DNA: TGTGCCAGCAGCCCCGTCCTTTCCTCTGGGGCCAACGTCCTGACTTTC; CDR3 protein: CASSPVLSSGANVLTF
D gene: NA; V gene: TRBV6-5; J gene: TRBJ1-2; clone size: NA; CDR3 length: 14; CDR3 DNA: TGTGCCAGCCGAGTCGACAGCCGGGCGTATGGCTACACCTTC; CDR3 protein: CASRVDSRAYGYTF
D gene: NA; V gene: TRBV10-2; J gene: TRBJ2-7; clone size: few; CDR3 length: 15; CDR3 DNA: TGCGCCAGCAGAGAGCACCTCAGGGGAACCTACGAGCAGTACTTC; CDR3 protein: CASREHLRGTYEQYF
D gene: NA; V gene: TRBV3-1/TRBV3-2; J gene: TRBJ1-2; clone size: NA; CDR3 length: 13; CDR3 DNA: TGTGCCAGCAGCCAAGACCGGAACTATGGCTACACCTTC; CDR3 protein: CASSQDRNYGYTF
D gene: TRBD1; V gene: TRBV6-6; J gene: TRBJ1-2; clone size: NA; CDR3 length: 14; CDR3 DNA: TGTGCCAGCAGTGGCGCCGACAGGGGAAGCGGCTACACCTTC; CDR3 protein: CASSGADRGSGYTF
D gene: TRBD1; V gene: TRBV19; J gene: TRBJ2-7; clone size: NA; CDR3 length: 13; CDR3 DNA: TGTGCCAGTAGTACCTGGGACAGGGGGGAGCAGTACTTC; CDR3 protein: CASSTWDRGEQYF
D gene: NA; V gene: TRBV20-1; J gene: TRBJ1-1; clone size: NA; CDR3 length: 11; CDR3 DNA: TGCAGTGCCAGCGTGGTCACTGAAGCTTTCTTT; CDR3 protein: CSASVVTEAFF
D gene: NA; V gene: TRBV19; J gene: TRBJ1-2; clone size: once; CDR3 length: 15; CDR3 DNA: TGTGCCGCGGCCCAGGTGGACTCGCGTAACTATGGCTACACCTTC; CDR3 protein: CAAAQVDSRNYGYTF
D gene: TRBD2; V gene: TRBV4-2; J gene: TRBJ2-1; clone size: NA; CDR3 length: 16; CDR3 DNA: TGTGCCAGCAGCTCGGGACTAGCGGGGACAGACAATGAGCAGTTCTTC; CDR3 protein: CASSSGLAGTDNEQFF
D gene: NA; V gene: TRBV29-1; J gene: TRBJ1-1; clone size: NA; CDR3 length: 11; CDR3 DNA: TGCAGCGTTGACCCGAGGACTGAAGCTTTCTTT; CDR3 protein: CSVDPRTEAFF
D gene: TRBD1; V gene: TRBV7-6; J gene: TRBJ2-2; clone size: few; CDR3 length: 15; CDR3 DNA: TGTGCCAGCACCATGAGACAGGGTCGGAACGGGGAGCTGTTTTTT; CDR3 protein: CASTMRQGRNGELFF
D gene: TRBD1; V gene: TRBV30; J gene: TRBJ1-5; clone size: NA; CDR3 length: 15; CDR3 DNA: TGTGCCTGGAGTGCAGGACAGGGCTTCAATCAGCCCCAGCATTTT; CDR3 protein: CAWSAGQGFNQPQHF
D gene: NA; V gene: TRBV7-8; J gene: TRBJ2-5; clone size: few; CDR3 length: 15; CDR3 DNA: TGTGCCAGCAGCTTAGCCGGACAGCGGCAAGAGACCCAGTACTTC; CDR3 protein: CASSLAGQRQETQYF
D gene: NA; V gene: TRBV24-1; J gene: TRBJ1-1; clone size: NA; CDR3 length: 13; CDR3 DNA: TGTGCCACCAGGATCGACAAGAACACTGAAGCTTTCTTT; CDR3 protein: CATRIDKNTEAFF
D gene: TRBD2; V gene: TRBV7-3; J gene: TRBJ2-1; clone size: NA; CDR3 length: 13; CDR3 DNA: TGTGCCAGCAGCTCCCAAGCGGGAATTGAGCAGTTCTTC; CDR3 protein: CASSSQAGIEQFF
D gene: TRBD1; V gene: TRBV7-6; J gene: TRBJ1-2; clone size: NA; CDR3 length: 14; CDR3 DNA: TGTGCCAGCAGCTTAGCTCCGGGACAGGAGGCTGACACCTTC; CDR3 protein: CASSLAPGQEADTF
D gene: TRBD1; V gene: TRBV5-1; J gene: TRBJ1-2; clone size: NA; CDR3 length: 14; CDR3 DNA: TGCGCCAGCAGGGACAGGGCTAGGTACTATGGCTACACCTTC; CDR3 protein: CASRDRARYYGYTF
D gene: TRBD1; V gene: TRBV7-2; J gene: TRBJ1-2; clone size: NA; CDR3 length: 14; CDR3 DNA: TGTGCCAGCAGCTTAGAACAGGGGTCCTATGGCTACACCTTC; CDR3 protein: CASSLEQGSYGYTF
D gene: NA; V gene: TRBV13; J gene: TRBJ1-2; clone size: NA; CDR3 length: 17; CDR3 DNA: TGTGCCAGCAGCTTGAGGGGCAGGTTGGGAGGAAACTATGGCTACACCTTC; CDR3 protein: CASSLRGRLGGNYGYTF
D gene: NA; V gene: TRBV19; J gene: TRBJ2-7; clone size: NA; CDR3 length: 14; CDR3 DNA: TGTGCCAGTAGGGAGACGCGGGGCACATACGAGCAGTACTTC; CDR3 protein: CASRETRGTYEQYF
D gene: NA; V gene: TRBV5-8; J gene: TRBJ1-3; clone size: NA; CDR3 length: 16; CDR3 DNA: TGTGCCAGCAGCTTGGTTGTCGGGGTCTCTGGAAACACCATATATTTT; CDR3 protein: CASSLVVGVSGNTIYF
D gene: NA; V gene: TRBV7-8; J gene: TRBJ1-5; clone size: NA; CDR3 length: 14; CDR3 DNA: TGTGCCAGCAGCTTAGGCGTTAGCAATCAGCCCCAGCATTTT; CDR3 protein: CASSLGVSNQPQHF
D gene: TRBD2; V gene: TRBV7-9; J gene: TRBJ2-2; clone size: NA; CDR3 length: 14; CDR3 DNA: TGTGCCAGCAGCCTAACTAGCGCGGACGGGGAGCTGTTTTTT; CDR3 protein: CASSLTSADGELFF
D gene: NA; V gene: TRBV5-1; J gene: TRBJ1-2; clone size: NA; CDR3 length: 14; CDR3 DNA: TGCGCCAGCAGCCGGGGCCAGGGAGGAAATGGCTACACCTTC; CDR3 protein: CASSRGQGGNGYTF
D gene: NA; V gene: TRBV27; J gene: TRBJ1-5; clone size: NA; CDR3 length: 15; CDR3 DNA: TGTGCCAGCAGTCCCCGGGAGGGGATAGGACAGCCCCAGCATTTT; CDR3 protein: CASSPREGIGQPQHF
D gene: NA; V gene: TRBV6-5; J gene: TRBJ1-4; clone size: once; CDR3 length: 12; CDR3 DNA: TGTGCCAGCAGTAGGGGCAGTGAAAAACTGTTTTTT; CDR3 protein: CASSRGSEKLFF
D gene: NA; V gene: TRBV6-6; J gene: TRBJ1-5; clone size: NA; CDR3 length: 15; CDR3 DNA: TGTGCCAGCATCTCCAGCGGGAGGGTCGGTCAGCCCCAGCATTTT; CDR3 protein: CASISSGRVGQPQHF
D gene: TRBD2; V gene: TRBV12-5; J gene: TRBJ2-7; clone size: NA; CDR3 length: 16; CDR3 DNA: TGTGCTAGTGGTTTGGCCGTACTAGCGGGAGAGTTCGAGCAGTACTTC; CDR3 protein: CASGLAVLAGEFEQYF
D gene: TRBD1; V gene: TRBV7-9; J gene: TRBJ2-3; clone size: NA; CDR3 length: 15; CDR3 DNA: TGTGCCAGCAGCTCCCGGGACAGGGAGACAGATACGCAGTATTTT; CDR3 protein: CASSSRDRETDTQYF
D gene: TRBD1; V gene: TRBV3-1/TRBV3-2; J gene: TRBJ1-1; clone size: NA; CDR3 length: 17; CDR3 DNA: TGTGCCAGCAGCCAACTACAGGGGGGAGGGAGGTTCACTGAAGCTTTCTTT; CDR3 protein: CASSQLQGGGRFTEAFF
D gene: NA; V gene: TRBV14; J gene: TRBJ1-1; clone size: NA; CDR3 length: 13; CDR3 DNA: TGTGCCAGCAGCCAAGACTGGAACACTGAAGCTTTCTTT; CDR3 protein: CASSQDWNTEAFF
D gene: NA; V gene: TRBV27; J gene: TRBJ1-2; clone size: NA; CDR3 length: 13; CDR3 DNA: TGTGCCAGCAGTTCGCGGCAGGGGTATGGCTACACCTTC; CDR3 protein: CASSSRQGYGYTF
D gene: TRBD1; V gene: TRBV30; J gene: TRBJ2-2; clone size: NA; CDR3 length: 15; CDR3 DNA: TGTGCCTGGAGTAAAAGGGACAGTAGAGACGGGGAGCTGTTTTTT; CDR3 protein: CAWSKRDSRDGELFF
D gene: NA; V gene: TRBV6-5; J gene: TRBJ1-2; clone size: NA; CDR3 length: 14; CDR3 DNA: TGTGCCAGCAGTTATCACAACCCGGGGGATGGCTACACCTTC; CDR3 protein: CASSYHNPGDGYTF
D gene: NA; V gene: TRBV4-2; J gene: TRBJ2-3; clone size: NA; CDR3 length: 15; CDR3 DNA: TGTGCCAGCAGCCAAAACCGGGACATGCAAGATACGCAGTATTTT; CDR3 protein: CASSQNRDMQDTQYF
D gene: NA; V gene: TRBV9; J gene: TRBJ1-2; clone size: NA; CDR3 length: 14; CDR3 DNA: TGTGCCAGCAGCCTACTTGACAAGCAAGGCGGCTACACCTTC; CDR3 protein: CASSLLDKQGGYTF
D gene: NA; V gene: TRBV11-1; J gene: TRBJ2-5; clone size: few; CDR3 length: 16; CDR3 DNA: TGTGCCAGCAGCTTAGCATCTAGGGGGTACCAAGAGACCCAGTACTTC; CDR3 protein: CASSLASRGYQETQYF
D gene: NA; V gene: TRBV25-1; J gene: TRBJ1-5; clone size: NA; CDR3 length: 13; CDR3 DNA: TGTGCCAGCAGTGGGCCAGGGGTTCAGCCCCAGCATTTT; CDR3 protein: CASSGPGVQPQHF